This T cell receptor (delta chain) is from a study of gamma-delta T cells after stem cell transplantation. V lost 0 bases to trimming and J lost 0 bases, with 16 bases between them. The germline V gene encodes CDR1 GEAIGNYY and CDR2 EKD. The CDR3 runs 17 residues. TCRdb re-called the RT-PCR reads via CATT. The data contain about 2,900 delta-chain clones, more than 4.5% of them singletons. This clone was seen a few times. The protein held in TCRdb is that of a much larger clone and does not match this DNA's translation at residue 9, likely because of a read error; the protein shown is translated from the DNA. Other DNA sequences in this sample translate to the same CDR3.

The rearrangement uses TRDV2 and TRDJ1, with D perhaps TRDD3 (5 bases). The receptor was derived from a human donor. It is not recorded whose cells these are; they may come from a transplant donor. Input material: gamma-delta T cells. The CDR3 protein is CACDTVGVRLYTDKLIF. CDR3 coding DNA: TGTGCCTGTGACACCGTTGGGGTCAGATTATACACCGATAAACTCATCTTT.